The clone carrying this T cell receptor (beta chain) was seen more than once but under ten times. This entry is derived from a study of blood T cell repertoires in COVID-19. Study context: PBMCs, B-cell-depleted T cells, or T cells provided the cDNA or gDNA that made up the material.

In the study's own analysis: Estimated nucleated cell counts came from reference gene primer amplification. Sequencing used immunoSEQ multiplex PCR; TCRdb keeps in-frame clones, though not all of them. D and trimming come from the DNA, and the V and J calls and clone size come from that table. The sample records around 60,000 clones, 80% being singletons. The germline CDR1 and CDR2 sequences are SGHNT and YYREEE (reference sequence). The CDR3 totals 16 residues. With V trimmed by 4 bases and J by 3 bases, 7 bases remained unmatched. The chain carries TRBV5-4 and TRBJ2-2; 9 bases map to TRBD2. This clonotype was obtained from a man aged 55 to 70 with acute or convalescent COVID-19. Sequencing input: peripheral blood. CDR3 protein: CASSNQRGADTGELFF. Here the CDR3 DNA reads TGTGCCAGCAGCAATCAGCGGGGGGCCGACACCGGGGAGCTGTTTTTT.